A single sample is the source of the 25 T cell receptor beta chains below, sequenced in a study of blood T cell repertoires in COVID-19. The data were produced by immunoSEQ multiplex PCR, yet TCRdb's version contains in-frame clones alone and is incomplete. Of under 20,000 clones in the sample, about 80% were seen once. Sequenced input: peripheral blood. These receptors all stem from an elderly man with acute or convalescent COVID-19.

The rearrangement uses TRBV19 and TRBJ2-6; D is unclear. Germline assignment: CDR1 LNHDA and CDR2 SQIVND (reference sequence). The CDR3 length is 16 residues. Trimming removed 1 base at V and 0 bases at J, with 7 bases between. CDR3: CASSIVLSSGANVLTF. CDR3 sequence (DNA): TGTGCCAGTAGTATAGTCTTGAGCTCTGGGGCCAACGTCCTGACTTTC.

A few counts support this clone. This chain joins TRBV11-2 and TRBJ2-1, with 8 bases fitting TRBD1. CDR3 length: 15 residues. Germline loops: CDR1 SGHAT, CDR2 FQNNGV. Trimming removed 5 bases from V and 2 bases from J; junction bases left unmatched: 5. CDR3 bases: TGTGCCAGCAGCATTGGGACAGGAGCCTACAATGAGCAGTTCTTC. It codes for CASSIGTGAYNEQFF.

The gene calls are TRBV4-1 and TRBJ2-7, with a possible D match to TRBD1 (6 bases). Trimming left V 4 bases short and J 2 bases short, with 15 bases between. Looked up from germline, CDR1 is MGHRA and CDR2 is YSYEKL. The CDR3 is made up of 15 amino acids. DNA of the CDR3: TGCGCCAGCAGCCCGGGACCTACAGGGCCCTACGAGCAGTACTTC. It yields the protein CASSPGPTGPYEQYF.

This clone has only a few counts. V usage is TRBV5-4 and J usage is TRBJ1-2, with TRBD1 matching over 10 bases. V trimming: 4 bases; J trimming: 8 bases; junction bases outside the gene matches: 8. The germline V gene encodes CDR1 SGHNT and CDR2 YYREEE (reference sequence). The CDR3 length is 14 residues. CDR3 region: CASSATGGIYGYTF. The CDR3 coding sequence is TGTGCCAGCAGCGCGACAGGGGGCATTTACGGCTACACCTTC.

The chain is built from TRBV28 and TRBJ1-1; the D gene is possibly TRBD1 (6 bases). The CDR3 has 16 residues. V was shortened by 6 bases and J by 0 bases, with 17 bases between the two germline ends. CDR1 and CDR2 (germline): MDHEN, SYDVKM. CDR3: CASSQKTGQMNTEAFF. CDR3 sequence (DNA): TGTGCCAGCAGCCAAAAAACTGGACAGATGAACACTGAAGCTTTCTTT.

The chain has TRBV7-2 and TRBJ1-3; D uncertain. V gave up 5 bases and J gave up 0 bases, with 11 bases separating them. The CDR3 contains 15 residues. Germline V gene sequence: CDR1 SGHTA, CDR2 FQGNSA. The CDR3 DNA reads TGTGCCAGCAGCCCCTATCGTCCCTCTGGAAACACCATATATTTT. Protein: CASSPYRPSGNTIYF.

V and J are TRBV3-1 (or the pseudogene TRBV3-2) and TRBJ1-2; possibly TRBD1 for D (5 bases). V was pared by 1 base and J by 13 bases, with 10 bases between. This CDR3 contains 11 residues. Germline CDR1 reads LGHDT; CDR2 reads YNNKEL (reference sequence). CDR3: CASSQVQGITF. The DNA of the CDR3 is TGTGCCAGCAGCCAAGTTCAGGGCATCACCTTC.

V gene TRBV11-2 combines with J gene TRBJ2-1; D ambiguous. CDR3 length equals 16 residues. CDR1 is SGHAT, CDR2 FQNNGV, per germline. The ends were cut back, 3 bases at V and 2 bases at J, with 14 bases in the middle. CDR3 region: CASSFTQLNPYNEQFF. CDR3 in DNA: TGTGCCAGCAGCTTTACACAGCTTAACCCCTACAATGAGCAGTTCTTC.

V and J are TRBV11-2 and TRBJ2-1; 12 bases align to TRBD2. Germline V gives CDR1 SGHAT, CDR2 FQNNGV. The junction had 9 bases not matched to a gene; V was cut back by 3 bases and J by 6 bases. The CDR3 totals 17 residues. The CDR3 DNA follows: TGTGCCAGCAGCTTTCCCCTAGCGGGGGGGCCTGTCAATGAGCAGTTCTTC. It codes for CASSFPLAGGPVNEQFF. Supplemented by reference TRBV11-2 and TRBJ2-1, the full variable domain reads EAGVAQSPRYKIIEKRQSVAFWCNPISGHATLYWYQQILGQGPKLLIQFQNNGVVDDSQLPKDRFSAERLKGVDSTLKIQPAKLEDSAVYLCASSFPLAGGPVNEQFFGPGTRLTVL.

The rearrangement links TRBV2 to TRBJ1-1; weak D call: TRBD1 (5 bases). Trimming stripped 6 bases from V and 11 bases from J, with 10 bases between. The CDR3 is 10 amino acids. Germline V gene lookup returns CDR1 SNHLY and CDR2 FYNNEI. In nucleotides, the CDR3 is TGTGCCAGCAGGGTCAGGGATGCTTTCTTT. Translation: CASRVRDAFF.

This clone appeared once. The V and J genes are TRBV27 and TRBJ2-5; TRBD2 might be the D (5 bases). The CDR3 is 14 residues long. The V and J ends lost 6 bases and 3 bases respectively, with 14 bases between them. Germline lookup yields CDR1 MNHEY and CDR2 SMNVEV (reference sequence). CDR3 DNA: TGTGCCAGCAGCCCCTGGGTCGGGGAAGAGACCCAGTACTTC. This sequence encodes CASSPWVGEETQYF.

This chain joins TRBV29-1 and TRBJ2-7; 12 positions match TRBD1. The CDR3 totals 13 residues. Germline values: CDR1 SQVTM, CDR2 ANQGSEA. The ends lost 3 bases at V and 4 bases at J; junction bases unmatched: 1. CDR3 residues: CSVEGQGAYEQYF. The CDR3 coding sequence is TGCAGCGTTGAGGGACAGGGGGCGTACGAGCAGTACTTC.

This clone was seen just once. This chain links TRBV19 with TRBJ2-5; D is unresolved. V lost 1 base to trimming and J lost 3 bases, with 6 bases between them. The germline CDR1 and CDR2 sequences are LNHDA and SQIVND (reference sequence). The CDR3 is 13 amino acids. CDR3 in DNA: TGTGCCAGTAGTATAGCCAGGAAAGAGACCCAGTACTTC. Translated, it gives CASSIARKETQYF.

The chain couples TRBV7-9 to TRBJ1-1; 8 nucleotides align to TRBD1. The CDR3 is 16 residues long. The germline gives CDR1 SEHNR, CDR2 FQNEAQ (reference sequence). The junction had 10 bases not matched to a gene; V was cut back by 3 bases and J by 4 bases. CDR3 bases: TGTGCCAGCAGCTTCACACAGGGGGTTAGAGGCACTGAAGCTTTCTTT. Its protein product is CASSFTQGVRGTEAFF.

V is TRBV14 and J is TRBJ2-3; D is perhaps TRBD2 (6 bases). V was cut by 4 bases and J by 2 bases, with 10 bases left in between. This CDR3 has 14 residues. Germline CDR1 SGHDN, CDR2 FVKESK. CDR3 nucleotide sequence: TGTGCCAGCAGCCTAGGGGACTTCACAGATACGCAGTATTTT. Translating it yields CASSLGDFTDTQYF.

V and J are TRBV20-1 and TRBJ2-1; D gene ambiguous. The CDR3 covers 12 residues. Germline V gene lookup returns CDR1 DFQATT and CDR2 SNEGSKA (reference sequence). Trimming cost V 3 bases and J 6 bases, with 9 bases left between them. The CDR3 bases are TGCAGTGCTAGTCAACAGATCAATGAGCAGTTCTTC. Amino acids: CSASQQINEQFF.

V and J are TRBV2 and TRBJ1-4; D not resolved. Germline CDR1 and CDR2: SNHLY and FYNNEI. The CDR3 is made up of 14 amino acids. V lost 5 bases and J 5 bases, leaving 12 bases between the germline ends. CDR3 bases: TGTGCCAGCAGTCCACAGTTCATCAATGAAAAACTGTTTTTT. This encodes CASSPQFINEKLFF. Full variable domain (outside the CDR3, taken from reference TRBV2 and TRBJ1-4): EPEVTQTPSHQVTQMGQEVILRCVPISNHLYFYWYRQILGQKVEFLVSFYNNEISEKSEIFDDQFSVERPDGSNFTLKIRSTKLEDSAMYFCASSPQFINEKLFFGSGTQLSVL.

This chain links TRBV19 with TRBJ2-2; TRBD2 matches at 10 bases. The CDR3 spans 17 residues. J gave up 1 base and V 4 bases, and 6 bases lay outside the gene matches. Germline V CDR1 and CDR2: LNHDA, SQIVND (reference sequence). CDR3 DNA: TGTGCCAGTAGTAGGAGGACTAGCGGATTGAACACCGGGGAGCTGTTTTTT. This translates into CASSRRTSGLNTGELFF.

CDR3 protein: CASSLGPGSGTQYF. As DNA, the CDR3 is TGTGCCAGCAGCTTAGGACCGGGGAGCGGGACCCAGTACTTC. The rearrangement links TRBV7-3 to TRBJ2-5, with D maybe TRBD2 (5 bases). Trimming shortened V by 2 bases and J by 7 bases, and 14 bases separated the two germline ends. This CDR3 spans 14 amino acids. CDR1 and CDR2 from the germline V gene are SGHTA and FQGTGA.

This rearrangement joins TRBV7-3 to TRBJ2-5; 8 bases are a match to TRBD2. The CDR3 loop spans 15 amino acids. CDR1 and CDR2 (germline): SGHTA, FQGTGA. The trim removed 5 bases at V and 4 bases at J, leaving 9 bases unmatched. CDR3 sequence reads: CASSVSGGQGETQYF. The CDR3, as DNA: TGTGCCAGCAGCGTCAGCGGGGGCCAGGGAGAGACCCAGTACTTC.

In this sample, this clone is large. The chain joins TRBV19 to TRBJ1-2, with D perhaps matching TRBD1 (5 bases). From germline, CDR1 is LNHDA and CDR2 SQIVND (reference sequence). V was clipped by 10 bases and J by 10 bases, with 13 bases between them. This CDR3 comprises 10 residues. CDR3 nucleotide sequence: TGTGCCACCTATGCGGGGGACTACACCTTC. It is translated as CATYAGDYTF.

V usage is TRBV10-3 and J usage is TRBJ1-1, with 12 bases aligning to TRBD1. Germline V gene sequence: CDR1 ENHRY, CDR2 SYGVKD. The V and J ends lost 8 bases and 1 base, in that order; junction bases with no gene match: 5. The CDR3 runs 15 residues. The CDR3 here is CAIGDRGRGNTEAFF. In nucleotides, the CDR3 is TGTGCCATCGGGGACAGGGGGCGAGGGAACACTGAAGCTTTCTTT.

The rearrangement uses TRBV18 and TRBJ1-1; perhaps TRBD1 as D (6 bases). Germline V gives CDR1 KGHSH, CDR2 LQKENI. CDR3 size: 13 residues. Between the trimmed V and J ends, which lost 5 bases and 4 bases, there was a span of 11 bases. The CDR3 DNA sequence: TGTGCCAGCTCAATTACAGGGAGCACTGAAGCTTTCTTT. Its protein is CASSITGSTEAFF.

The chain has TRBV27 and TRBJ1-6, with 10 bases identical to TRBD1. Germline CDR1 and CDR2: MNHEY and SMNVEV (reference sequence). This CDR3 has 14 amino acids. With V trimmed by 6 bases and J by 9 bases, 5 bases remained unmatched. The chain's CDR3 is CASSSGQGGSPLHF. The CDR3 DNA sequence: TGTGCCAGCAGCTCCGGACAGGGGGGTTCACCCCTCCACTTT.

A word on this clone: Germline and junction disagree at one end, which may indicate a read error. This rearrangement joins TRBV11-2 to TRBJ2-7; D might be TRBD1 (6 bases). The CDR3 is 15 residues long. Germline-derived CDR1 and CDR2 are SGHAT and FQNNGV. The CDR3 loop reads CASSLVQGTEYGQYF. In DNA form, the CDR3 reads TGTGCCAGCAGCTTAGTACAGGGAACAGAATACGGGCAGTACTTC.